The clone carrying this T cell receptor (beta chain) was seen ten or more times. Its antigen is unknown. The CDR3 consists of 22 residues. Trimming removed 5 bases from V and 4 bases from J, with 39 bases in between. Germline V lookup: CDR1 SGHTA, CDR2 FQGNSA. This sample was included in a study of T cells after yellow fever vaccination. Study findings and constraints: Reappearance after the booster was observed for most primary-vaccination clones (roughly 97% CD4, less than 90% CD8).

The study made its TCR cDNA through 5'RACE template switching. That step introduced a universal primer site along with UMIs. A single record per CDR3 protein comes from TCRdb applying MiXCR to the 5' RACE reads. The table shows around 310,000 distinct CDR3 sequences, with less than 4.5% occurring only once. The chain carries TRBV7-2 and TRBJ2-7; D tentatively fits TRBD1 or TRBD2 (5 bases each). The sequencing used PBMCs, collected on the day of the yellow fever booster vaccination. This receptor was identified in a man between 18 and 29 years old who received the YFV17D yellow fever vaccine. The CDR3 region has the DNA TGTGCCAGCAGCAATCCGGGACCGGGTAGCTGGGGTAGCTCCACGATCGATTACGAGCAGTACTTC. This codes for CASSNPGPGSWGSSTIDYEQYF.